The 2 T cell receptor beta chains listed next were all sequenced from one sample in a study of tumor-infiltrating lymphocytes in primary liver carcinoma. TCR beta cDNA was made from around 520 ng total RNA with a constant-region primer. Three rounds of nested multiplex PCR with slightly modified ARM-PCR produced TCR beta libraries. TRBV1-TRBV30 forward primers paired with a C-beta reverse primer drove the first two PCR rounds, roughly 10 cycles each. TCRdb passed the multiplex PCR reads through MiXCR, listing each CDR3 protein once. The sample includes approximately 300,000 distinct CDR3 sequences, approximately 65% of them seen just once. Alongside blood RNA obtained from unsorted whole blood, germline DNA was also extracted. Sequencing was carried out using peripheral blood. The origin of the receptors is a man aged 35 to 55 with primary liver carcinoma and hepatitis B virus infection.

Remarks on this clonotype: The conserved phenylalanine or tryptophan normally closing the CDR3 is absent here, so this likely arose from a read error. The chain is built from TRBV7-9 and TRBJ2-1, with 10 bases that match TRBD2. Trimming cost V 5 bases and J 10 bases; bases outside gene matches: 5. This CDR3 is built from 13 residues. Germline lookup yields CDR1 SEHNR and CDR2 FQNEAQ (reference sequence). CDR3 nucleotide sequence: TGTGCCAGCAGCGACCTAGCGGGAGTGGAGCAGTTCATC. Residues: CASSDLAGVEQFI.

This clonotype is deemed medium-sized. This rearrangement joins TRBV11-1 to TRBJ2-1; perhaps TRBD2 as D (5 bases). CDR1 and CDR2 (germline): SGHAT, FQDESV (reference sequence). Trimming took 1 base from V and 5 from J, leaving 9 bases between them. This CDR3 contains 14 residues. As DNA, the CDR3 is TGTGCCAGCAGCTTAGGCTCAGCGGACAATGAGCAGTTCTTC. It translates to CASSLGSADNEQFF.